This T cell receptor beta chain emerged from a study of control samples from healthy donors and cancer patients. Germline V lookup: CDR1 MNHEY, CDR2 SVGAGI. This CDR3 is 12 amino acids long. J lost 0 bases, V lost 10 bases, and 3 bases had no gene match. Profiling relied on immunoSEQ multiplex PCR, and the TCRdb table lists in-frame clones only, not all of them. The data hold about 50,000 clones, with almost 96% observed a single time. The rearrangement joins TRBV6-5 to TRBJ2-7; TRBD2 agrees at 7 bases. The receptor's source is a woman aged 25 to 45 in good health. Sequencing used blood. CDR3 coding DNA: TGTGCCACAGGACTAGGCTCCTACGAGCAGTACTTC. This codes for CATGLGSYEQYF.